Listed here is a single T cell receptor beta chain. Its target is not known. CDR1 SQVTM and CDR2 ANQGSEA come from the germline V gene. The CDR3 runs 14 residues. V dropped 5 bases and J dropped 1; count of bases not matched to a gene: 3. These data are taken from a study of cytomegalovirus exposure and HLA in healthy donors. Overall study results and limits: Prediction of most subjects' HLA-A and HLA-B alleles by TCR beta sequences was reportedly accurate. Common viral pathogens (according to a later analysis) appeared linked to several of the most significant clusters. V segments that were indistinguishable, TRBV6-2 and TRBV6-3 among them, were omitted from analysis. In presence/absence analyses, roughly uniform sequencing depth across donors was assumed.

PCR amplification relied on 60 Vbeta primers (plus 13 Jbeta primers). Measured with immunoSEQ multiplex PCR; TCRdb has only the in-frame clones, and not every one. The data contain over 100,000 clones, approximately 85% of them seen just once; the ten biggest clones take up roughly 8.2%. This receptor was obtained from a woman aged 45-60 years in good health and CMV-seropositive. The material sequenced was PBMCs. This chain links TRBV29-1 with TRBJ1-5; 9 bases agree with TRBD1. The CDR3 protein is CSVQGQGSNQPQHF. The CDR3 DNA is TGCAGCGTTCAGGGACAGGGAAGCAATCAGCCCCAGCATTTT.